Presented here are 7 T cell receptor beta chains from one specimen sequenced in a study of cytomegalovirus exposure and HLA in healthy donors (dated by TCRdb to 2016 to 2017). The method was the immunoSEQ multiplex PCR assay. For the multiplex PCR, a mixture combining 60 forward primers for TCR Vbeta segments and 13 reverse primers for TCR Jbeta segments was used. Held by TCRdb, this immuneACCESS table contains in-frame sequences only and omits some clones. Under half of the omission traces to an unresolved V gene where checked; the cause of the rest is unknown. Across this sample there are about 160,000 clones, with 60% to 85% seen only once. The ten largest clonotypes hold approximately 2.1% of the sample. Input material: PBMCs. The receptors were gathered from a man aged 45-65 years in good health and CMV-seropositive.

The V call is TRBV28, the J call TRBJ1-3, with TRBD1 identical over 7 bases. CDR3 length equals 14 residues. V was pared by 4 bases and J by 2 bases, with 2 bases of the junction left unmatched. Germline values: CDR1 MDHEN, CDR2 SYDVKM. The CDR3 region is CASSSTGTGNTIYF. CDR3 in DNA: TGTGCCAGCAGTTCGACAGGGACTGGAAACACCATATATTTT.

The rearrangement links TRBV19 to TRBJ1-6, with TRBD1 matching over 7 bases. J gave up 7 bases and V 3 bases, and 0 bases lay outside the gene matches. Germline assignment: CDR1 LNHDA and CDR2 SQIVND (reference sequence). This CDR3 is built from 13 residues. The CDR3: CASSMDRNSPLHF. The DNA of the CDR3 is TGTGCCAGTAGTATGGACAGGAATTCACCCCTCCACTTT.

V usage is TRBV27 and J usage is TRBJ1-1, with D possibly being TRBD1 (5 bases). Trimming took off 10 bases at V and 3 bases at J, with 18 bases between the two ends. CDR1 is MNHEY and CDR2 is SMNVEV in the germline V gene (reference sequence). CDR3 length equals 14 residues. CDR3 bases: TGTGCCACCACACGTTCGGGGGAGTACACTGAAGCTTTCTTT. It is translated as CATTRSGEYTEAFF.

The chain employs TRBV4-1 and TRBJ1-3; 9 bases line up with TRBD1. With V trimmed by 3 bases and J by 0 bases, 6 bases remained unmatched. This CDR3 contains 17 residues. Germline CDR1 and CDR2: MGHRA and YSYEKL. CDR3: CASSQVGQGNSGNTIYF. CDR3 nucleotide sequence: TGCGCCAGCAGCCAGGTGGGACAGGGCAACTCTGGAAACACCATATATTTT.

V and J are TRBV19 and TRBJ1-5; D is uncertain. V was cut by 3 bases and J by 4 bases, with 19 bases left in between. This CDR3 has 17 amino acids. Germline loops: CDR1 LNHDA, CDR2 SQIVND (reference sequence). The CDR3 here is CASSILTSGIQNQPQHF. CDR3 nucleotide sequence: TGTGCCAGTAGTATTTTAACGTCCGGGATCCAGAATCAGCCCCAGCATTTT.

This sequence joins TRBV5-4 and TRBJ2-5; TRBD2 might be the D (5 bases). This CDR3 has 14 amino acids. Trimming removed 6 bases from V and 3 bases from J, with 15 bases in between. Germline V CDR1 and CDR2: SGHNT, YYREEE (reference sequence). The CDR3 sequence is CASNIPGSEETQYF. The CDR3 region has the DNA TGTGCCAGCAATATCCCGGGATCTGAAGAGACCCAGTACTTC.

V gene TRBV7-9 combines with J gene TRBJ2-5; TRBD1 matches 9 bases. Germline CDR1 and CDR2: SEHNR and FQNEAQ (reference sequence). The CDR3 runs 14 residues. Trimming at V came to 5 bases and at J to 5 bases, leaving 6 bases not matched to a gene. The CDR3 DNA reads as TGTGCCAGCAGCGTGGGACAGGGCCGGGAGACCCAGTACTTC. Amino acids: CASSVGQGRETQYF.